This record covers a single T cell receptor beta chain. This sample was included in a study of blood T cell repertoires in COVID-19. Study-wide context: Whether acute or convalescent, the COVID-19 samples came from the United States, Italy and Spain.

Some clones are missing from TCRdb's copy, which holds only in-frame ones; the method was immunoSEQ multiplex PCR. The table shows a few hundred thousand clones, with less than 85% occurring only once. In germline, CDR1 is SQVTM, CDR2 ANQGSEA. The CDR3 is 18 amino acids. The V segment lost 4 bases and the J segment 8 bases; nucleotides outside the gene matches: 20. The gene calls are TRBV29-1 and TRBJ2-1; TRBD2 matches at 10 bases. Sequenced sample: peripheral blood. The source is a man in his 60s who had recovered from COVID-19. The CDR3, as DNA: TGCAGCGTTGGAAGGGGGGCTAGCGGGAGTTCGTTAGGCGATGAGCAGTTCTTC. Its protein is CSVGRGASGSSLGDEQFF.